This T cell receptor (beta chain) is drawn from a study of cytomegalovirus exposure and HLA in healthy donors. General study findings and limits: The study designated 150 or so TCR beta chains cytomegalovirus-associated.

The CDR3 has 16 residues. The ends were cut back, 4 bases at V and 3 bases at J, with 18 bases in the middle. Germline values: CDR1 MGHDK, CDR2 SYGVNS. PCR primers comprised 60 Vbeta and 13 Jbeta primers. Sequencing used immunoSEQ multiplex PCR; TCRdb keeps in-frame clones, though not all of them. The data hold 150,000 to 200,000 clones, with around 83% observed a single time. As to this clone: Its antigen is currently unknown.

Sequencing used PBMCs. The rearrangement joins TRBV25-1 to TRBJ2-5; TRBD2 might be the D (6 bases). This TCR came from a girl aged 2-10 years in good health and CMV-seropositive. CDR3 loop: CASSVFGGALKETQYF. In DNA, the CDR3 is TGTGCCAGCAGTGTCTTTGGAGGGGCCTTAAAAGAGACCCAGTACTTC.